A selection of T cell receptor beta chains follows, all from one sample in a study of blood T cell repertoires in COVID-19. This table comes from immunoSEQ multiplex PCR, and its TCRdb copy is limited to in-frame clones, with some not included. The repertoire holds hundreds of thousands of clones, with approximately 86% as singletons. The sequencing sample was made of peripheral blood. All receptors come from a woman aged 70-85 years with COVID-19, enrolled during active disease. CDR3s include the opening cysteine and the closing phenylalanine or tryptophan. A D gene is named only where the DNA matches it firmly. Only some rows state a clone size, as once, few, many or a class for expanded clones.

V gene	J gene	D gene	CDR3 length	clone size	CDR3 protein	CDR3 DNA
TRBV7-3	TRBJ2-7	.	14	.	CASSPWTDGREQYF	TGTGCCAGCAGCCCTTGGACAGATGGCCGGGAGCAGTACTTC
TRBV15	TRBJ1-5	.	13	.	CATSFQMYQPQHF	TGTGCCACCAGCTTCCAAATGTATCAGCCCCAGCATTTT
TRBV12-3/TRBV12-4	TRBJ2-2	.	13	few	CASSLGGPGELFF	TGTGCCAGCAGTTTAGGGGGCCCCGGGGAGCTGTTTTTT
TRBV27	TRBJ2-7	TRBD1	17	.	CASSSHTLGQGRHEQYF	TGTGCCAGCAGTTCCCACACACTTGGACAGGGGCGCCACGAGCAGTACTTC
TRBV4-3	TRBJ2-1	TRBD2	14	.	CASSWTSGGNEQFF	TGCGCCAGCAGCTGGACTAGCGGGGGAAATGAGCAGTTCTTC
TRBV2	TRBJ2-7	TRBD2	15	.	CASSERLADAYEQYF	TGTGCCAGCAGTGAACGCCTAGCGGACGCTTACGAGCAGTACTTC
TRBV21-1	TRBJ1-2	.	14	.	CASSKGYRVSGYTF	TGTGCCAGCAGCAAAGGATACAGGGTATCTGGCTACACCTTC
TRBV30	TRBJ2-7	TRBD1	15	.	CAWSPSGQGVRGQYF	TGTGCCTGGAGTCCCTCGGGGCAGGGGGTTAGGGGGCAGTACTTC
TRBV30	TRBJ1-5	.	16	.	CAWSRGQPGSNQPQHF	TGTGCCTGGAGTCGCGGACAGCCGGGTAGCAATCAGCCCCAGCATTTT
TRBV10-3	TRBJ1-1	.	15	.	CAIKGDTLKNTEAFF	TGTGCCATCAAGGGGGACACCCTTAAGAACACTGAAGCTTTCTTT
TRBV5-1	TRBJ1-3	.	15	.	CASSYDGNSGNTIYF	TGCGCCAGCAGCTATGACGGGAACTCTGGAAACACCATATATTTT